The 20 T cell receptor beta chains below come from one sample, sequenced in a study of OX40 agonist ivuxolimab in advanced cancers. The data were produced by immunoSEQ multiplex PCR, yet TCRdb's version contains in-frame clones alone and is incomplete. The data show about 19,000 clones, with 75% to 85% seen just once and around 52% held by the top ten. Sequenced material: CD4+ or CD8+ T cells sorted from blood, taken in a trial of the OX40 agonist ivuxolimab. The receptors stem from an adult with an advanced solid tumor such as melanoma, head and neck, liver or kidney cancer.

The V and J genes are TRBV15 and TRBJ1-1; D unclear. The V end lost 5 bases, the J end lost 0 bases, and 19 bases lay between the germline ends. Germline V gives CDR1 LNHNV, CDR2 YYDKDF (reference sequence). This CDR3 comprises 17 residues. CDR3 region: CATSAVGGLPMNTEAFF. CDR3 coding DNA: TGTGCCACCAGCGCGGTCGGAGGGCTACCAATGAACACTGAAGCTTTCTTT. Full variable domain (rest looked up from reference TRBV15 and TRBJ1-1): DAMVIQNPRYQVTQFGKPVTLSCSQTLNHNVMYWYQQKSSQAPKLLFHYYDKDFNNEADTPDNFQSRRPNTSFCFLDIRSPGLGDTAMYLCATSAVGGLPMNTEAFFGQGTRLTVV.

CDR3: CASSEAGNGANVLTF. CDR3 nucleotides: TGTGCCAGCAGTGAGGCCGGGAATGGGGCCAACGTCCTGACTTTC. The gene calls are TRBV25-1 and TRBJ2-6, with D perhaps TRBD2 (5 bases). Germline V CDR1 and CDR2: MGHDK, SYGVNS. CDR3 length equals 15 residues. Trimming removed 3 bases from V and 3 bases from J, with 9 bases in between.

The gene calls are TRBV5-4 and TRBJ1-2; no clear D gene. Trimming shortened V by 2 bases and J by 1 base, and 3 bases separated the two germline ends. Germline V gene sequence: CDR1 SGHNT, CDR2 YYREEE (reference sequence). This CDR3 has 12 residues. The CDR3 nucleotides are TGTGCCAGCAGCTTCAGTAACTATGGCTACACCTTC. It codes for CASSFSNYGYTF. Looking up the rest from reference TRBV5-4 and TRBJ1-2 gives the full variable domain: ETGVTQSPTHLIKTRGQQVTLRCSSQSGHNTVSWYQQALGQGPQFIFQYYREEENGRGNFPPRFSGLQFPNYSSELNVNALELDDSALYLCASSFSNYGYTFGSGTRLTVV.

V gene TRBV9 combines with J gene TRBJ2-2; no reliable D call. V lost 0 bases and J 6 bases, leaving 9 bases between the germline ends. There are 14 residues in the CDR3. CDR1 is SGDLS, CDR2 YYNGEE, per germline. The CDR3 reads CASSVALEAGELFF. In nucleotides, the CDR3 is TGTGCCAGCAGCGTAGCCCTAGAGGCCGGGGAGCTGTTTTTT.

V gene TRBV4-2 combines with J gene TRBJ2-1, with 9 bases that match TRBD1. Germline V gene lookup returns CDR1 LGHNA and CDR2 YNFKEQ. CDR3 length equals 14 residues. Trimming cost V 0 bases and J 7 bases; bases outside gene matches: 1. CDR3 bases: TGTGCCAGCAGCCAAGAGGGGACAGGGAATGAGCAGTTCTTC. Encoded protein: CASSQEGTGNEQFF.

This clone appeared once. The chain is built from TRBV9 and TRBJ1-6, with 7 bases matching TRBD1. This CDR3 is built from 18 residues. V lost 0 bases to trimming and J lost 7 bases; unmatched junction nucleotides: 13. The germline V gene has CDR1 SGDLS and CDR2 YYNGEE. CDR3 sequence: CASSVDPEKQGSNSPLHF. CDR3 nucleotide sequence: TGTGCCAGCAGCGTAGACCCCGAAAAACAGGGGTCGAATTCACCCCTCCACTTT.

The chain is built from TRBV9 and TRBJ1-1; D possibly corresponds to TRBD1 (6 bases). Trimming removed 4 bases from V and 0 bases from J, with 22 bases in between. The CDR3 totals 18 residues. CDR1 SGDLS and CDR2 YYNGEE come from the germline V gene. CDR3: CASSSRTAGHPLNTEAFF. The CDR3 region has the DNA TGTGCCAGCAGCTCTCGGACAGCAGGGCACCCTTTGAACACTGAAGCTTTCTTT.

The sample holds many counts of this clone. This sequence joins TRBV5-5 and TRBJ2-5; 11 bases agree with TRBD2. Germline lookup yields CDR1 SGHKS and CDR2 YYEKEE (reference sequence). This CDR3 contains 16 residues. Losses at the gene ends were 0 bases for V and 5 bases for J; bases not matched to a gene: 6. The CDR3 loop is CASSLDLAGGRETQYF. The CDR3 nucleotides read TGTGCCAGCAGCTTGGATTTAGCGGGGGGGCGTGAGACCCAGTACTTC.

Here the CDR3 reads CASSSDLGALYLTAFF. As DNA, the CDR3 is TGTGCCAGCAGTTCCGACTTAGGGGCACTATATCTAACGGCTTTCTTT. This chain uses TRBV6-6 with TRBJ1-1, with D possibly being TRBD1 (5 bases). This CDR3 has 16 amino acids. The ends were cut back, 4 bases at V and 11 bases at J, with 26 bases in the middle. Germline CDR1 MNHNY, CDR2 SVGAGI (reference sequence).

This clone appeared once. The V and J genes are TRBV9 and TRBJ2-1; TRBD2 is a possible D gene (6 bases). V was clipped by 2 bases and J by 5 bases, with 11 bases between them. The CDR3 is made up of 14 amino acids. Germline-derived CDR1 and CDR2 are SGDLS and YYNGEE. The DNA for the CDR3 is TGTGCCAGCAGCGTCTCTGGAGGGAACAATGAGCAGTTCTTC. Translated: CASSVSGGNNEQFF.

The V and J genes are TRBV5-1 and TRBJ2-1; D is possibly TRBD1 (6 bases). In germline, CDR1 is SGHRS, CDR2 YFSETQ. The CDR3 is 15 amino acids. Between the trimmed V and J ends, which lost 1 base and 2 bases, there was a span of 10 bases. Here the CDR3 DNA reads TGCGCCAGCAGCTTGTTCCAGGGGCCCTACAATGAGCAGTTCTTC. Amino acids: CASSLFQGPYNEQFF.

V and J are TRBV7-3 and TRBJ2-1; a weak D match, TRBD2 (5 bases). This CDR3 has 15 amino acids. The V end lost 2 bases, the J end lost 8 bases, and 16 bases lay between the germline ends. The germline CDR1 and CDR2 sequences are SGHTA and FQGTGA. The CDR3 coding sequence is TGTGCCAGCAGCTTAGAACGGGGTCTCTTGCATGAGCAGTTCTTC. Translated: CASSLERGLLHEQFF.

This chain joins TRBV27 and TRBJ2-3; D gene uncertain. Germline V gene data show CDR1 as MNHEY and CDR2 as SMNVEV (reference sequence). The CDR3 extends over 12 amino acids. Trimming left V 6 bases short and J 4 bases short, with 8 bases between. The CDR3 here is CASSLFPDTQYF. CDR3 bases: TGTGCCAGCAGCCTTTTCCCAGATACGCAGTATTTT.

The CDR3 DNA reads as TGTGCCAGCAGTGAATGGGGCGGGGGGGAATCCTACGAGCAGTACTTC. It codes for CASSEWGGGESYEQYF. The V gene is TRBV2, the J gene TRBJ2-7; 9 bases agree with TRBD2. The germline V gene encodes CDR1 SNHLY and CDR2 FYNNEI. Trimming removed 2 bases from V and 1 base from J; junction bases left unmatched: 6. The CDR3 is 16 amino acids.

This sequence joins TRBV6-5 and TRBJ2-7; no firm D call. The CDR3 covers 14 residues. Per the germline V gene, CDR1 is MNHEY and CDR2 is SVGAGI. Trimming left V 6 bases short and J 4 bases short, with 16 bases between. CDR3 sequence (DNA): TGTGCCAGCAGAGATGGGTTGCACGAATACGAGCAGTACTTC. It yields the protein CASRDGLHEYEQYF.

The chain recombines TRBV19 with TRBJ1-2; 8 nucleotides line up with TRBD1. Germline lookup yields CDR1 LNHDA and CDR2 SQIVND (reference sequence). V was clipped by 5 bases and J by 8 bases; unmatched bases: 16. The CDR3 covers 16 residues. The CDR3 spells CASSSSSGTGTNGYTF. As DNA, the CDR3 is TGTGCCAGTAGTTCGTCCTCCGGGACAGGAACCAACGGCTACACCTTC.

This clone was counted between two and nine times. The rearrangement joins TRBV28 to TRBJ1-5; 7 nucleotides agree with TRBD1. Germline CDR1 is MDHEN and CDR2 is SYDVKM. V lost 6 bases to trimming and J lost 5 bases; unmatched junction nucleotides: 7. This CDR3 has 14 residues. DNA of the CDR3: TGTGCCAGCAGCGGGCAGGGGGTCTATCAGCCCCAGCATTTT. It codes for CASSGQGVYQPQHF.

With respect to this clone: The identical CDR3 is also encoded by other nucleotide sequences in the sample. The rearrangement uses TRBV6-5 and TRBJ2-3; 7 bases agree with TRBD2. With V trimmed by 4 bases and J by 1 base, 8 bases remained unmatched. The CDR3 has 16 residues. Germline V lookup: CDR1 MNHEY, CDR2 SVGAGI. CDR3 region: CASSSSLAGGTDTQYF. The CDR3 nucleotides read TGTGCCAGCAGTTCGTCTCTGGCGGGGGGCACAGATACGCAGTATTTT.

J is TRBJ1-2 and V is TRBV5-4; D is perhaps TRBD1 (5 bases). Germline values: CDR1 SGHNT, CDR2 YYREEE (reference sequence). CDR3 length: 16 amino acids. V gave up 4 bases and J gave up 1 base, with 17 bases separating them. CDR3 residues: CASSPGHPYSNYGYTF. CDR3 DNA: TGTGCCAGCAGCCCAGGACATCCCTATAGTAACTATGGCTACACCTTC.

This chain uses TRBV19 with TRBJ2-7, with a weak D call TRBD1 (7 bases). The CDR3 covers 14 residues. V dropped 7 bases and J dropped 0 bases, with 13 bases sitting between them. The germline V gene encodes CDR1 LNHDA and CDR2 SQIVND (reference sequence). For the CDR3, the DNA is TGTGCCAGTACCCCAGGGGGGAGCTCCTACGAGCAGTACTTC. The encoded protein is CASTPGGSSYEQYF.